A selection of T cell receptor beta chains follows, all from one sample in a study of blood T cell repertoires in COVID-19. TCRdb's copy holds only in-frame clones and misses some; the assay was immunoSEQ multiplex PCR. The table has approximately 40,000 clones, around 84% seen once. Source material: peripheral blood. The receptors derive from a human donor in a cohort sampled during active COVID-19. The CDR3 runs from the conserved cysteine through the conserved F or W. A D gene is named only where the DNA matches it firmly. Only part of the rows carry a size: once, few, many, or a class if the clone is expanded.

v_call: TRBV5-4; d_call: TRBD1; j_call: TRBJ2-1; clone_size: NA; cdr3_length: 14; cdr3_aa: CASSLKGAADEQFF; cdr3_nt: TGTGCCAGCAGCTTGAAGGGGGCGGCGGATGAGCAGTTCTTC
v_call: TRBV29-1; d_call: TRBD1; j_call: TRBJ1-6; clone_size: NA; cdr3_length: 14; cdr3_aa: CSFLVGQNNSPLHF; cdr3_nt: TGCAGCTTCCTCGTGGGACAGAATAATTCACCCCTCCACTTT
v_call: TRBV2; d_call: NA; j_call: TRBJ2-7; clone_size: NA; cdr3_length: 14; cdr3_aa: CASSGDGGSYEQYF; cdr3_nt: TGTGCCAGCAGTGGGGACGGGGGTTCCTACGAGCAGTACTTC
v_call: TRBV6-5; d_call: NA; j_call: TRBJ1-3; clone_size: NA; cdr3_length: 15; cdr3_aa: CASSPGGDSGNTIYF; cdr3_nt: TGTGCCAGCAGTCCCGGGGGGGACTCTGGAAACACCATATATTTT
v_call: TRBV6-1; d_call: NA; j_call: TRBJ2-7; clone_size: NA; cdr3_length: 14; cdr3_aa: CASSEVGAAYEQYF; cdr3_nt: TGTGCCAGCAGTGAAGTAGGGGCTGCATACGAGCAGTACTTC
v_call: TRBV6-5; d_call: NA; j_call: TRBJ2-7; clone_size: NA; cdr3_length: 15; cdr3_aa: CASKADSHSFYEQYF; cdr3_nt: TGTGCCAGCAAGGCGGACAGCCATTCTTTCTACGAGCAGTACTTC
v_call: TRBV7-2; d_call: TRBD1; j_call: TRBJ1-5; clone_size: NA; cdr3_length: 13; cdr3_aa: CASRGTGDQPQHF; cdr3_nt: TGTGCCAGCAGAGGGACAGGGGATCAGCCCCAGCATTTT
v_call: TRBV21-1; d_call: NA; j_call: TRBJ1-2; clone_size: NA; cdr3_length: 14; cdr3_aa: CASSKGQRNMGYTF; cdr3_nt: TGTGCCAGCAGCAAAGGGCAGAGGAATATGGGCTACACCTTC
v_call: TRBV19; d_call: NA; j_call: TRBJ2-2; clone_size: NA; cdr3_length: 15; cdr3_aa: CASSPPSVRAGELFF; cdr3_nt: TGTGCCAGTAGTCCCCCTAGCGTACGGGCCGGGGAGCTGTTTTTT
v_call: TRBV5-3; d_call: NA; j_call: TRBJ1-2; clone_size: NA; cdr3_length: 18; cdr3_aa: CARSPPLPAGTINYGYTF; cdr3_nt: TGTGCCAGAAGCCCTCCCCTTCCTGCCGGGACAATTAACTATGGCTACACCTTC
v_call: TRBV6-6; d_call: NA; j_call: TRBJ2-1; clone_size: NA; cdr3_length: 14; cdr3_aa: CASGGGSSYNEQFF; cdr3_nt: TGTGCCAGCGGTGGGGGGAGCTCCTACAATGAGCAGTTCTTC
v_call: TRBV29-1; d_call: TRBD1; j_call: TRBJ2-7; clone_size: NA; cdr3_length: 13; cdr3_aa: CSVSTGNTYEQYF; cdr3_nt: TGCAGCGTGTCGACAGGGAACACCTACGAGCAGTACTTC
v_call: TRBV21-1; d_call: NA; j_call: TRBJ1-3; clone_size: NA; cdr3_length: 15; cdr3_aa: CASSSKAGSGNTIYF; cdr3_nt: TGTGCCAGCAGCTCTAAGGCCGGGTCTGGAAACACCATATATTTT
v_call: TRBV12-3/TRBV12-4; d_call: NA; j_call: TRBJ1-2; clone_size: NA; cdr3_length: 13; cdr3_aa: CASRLRGGYGYTF; cdr3_nt: TGTGCCAGCAGACTCAGGGGTGGTTATGGCTACACCTTC
v_call: TRBV12-5; d_call: NA; j_call: TRBJ2-2; clone_size: NA; cdr3_length: 16; cdr3_aa: CASGLVGGLGTGELFF; cdr3_nt: TGTGCTAGTGGTTTGGTTGGGGGCTTGGGCACCGGGGAGCTGTTTTTT
v_call: TRBV27; d_call: TRBD1; j_call: TRBJ1-5; clone_size: NA; cdr3_length: 15; cdr3_aa: CASSFKGQGYQPQHF; cdr3_nt: TGTGCCAGCAGTTTCAAAGGACAGGGCTATCAGCCCCAGCATTTT
v_call: TRBV7-8; d_call: NA; j_call: TRBJ1-2; clone_size: NA; cdr3_length: 14; cdr3_aa: CASSPGGFGYGYTF; cdr3_nt: TGTGCCAGCAGCCCCGGGGGGTTTGGCTATGGCTACACCTTC
v_call: TRBV7-2; d_call: NA; j_call: TRBJ1-1; clone_size: NA; cdr3_length: 19; cdr3_aa: CASSPILSPGHRPNTEAFF; cdr3_nt: TGTGCCAGCAGCCCCATTCTGTCCCCGGGACATCGACCGAACACTGAAGCTTTCTTT
v_call: TRBV6-2/TRBV6-3; d_call: NA; j_call: TRBJ2-7; clone_size: NA; cdr3_length: 16; cdr3_aa: CASSYSIVLAGEEQYF; cdr3_nt: TGTGCCAGCAGTTACTCGATCGTCCTAGCTGGGGAAGAGCAGTACTTC
v_call: TRBV5-1; d_call: TRBD1; j_call: TRBJ1-1; clone_size: NA; cdr3_length: 16; cdr3_aa: CASRRLRGTGSTEAFF; cdr3_nt: TGCGCCAGCAGACGCCTTAGAGGGACAGGGAGCACTGAAGCTTTCTTT
v_call: TRBV5-1; d_call: NA; j_call: TRBJ2-7; clone_size: NA; cdr3_length: 15; cdr3_aa: CARSWPGGGGYEQYF; cdr3_nt: TGCGCCCGCAGCTGGCCAGGGGGCGGGGGCTACGAGCAGTACTTC
v_call: TRBV7-9; d_call: TRBD1; j_call: TRBJ1-5; clone_size: NA; cdr3_length: 14; cdr3_aa: CASSLETGGEPQHF; cdr3_nt: TGTGCCAGCAGCTTAGAAACAGGGGGCGAGCCCCAGCATTTT
v_call: TRBV2; d_call: NA; j_call: TRBJ1-2; clone_size: NA; cdr3_length: 14; cdr3_aa: CASSERRSDYGYTF; cdr3_nt: TGTGCCAGCAGTGAACGGAGGTCGGATTATGGCTACACCTTC
v_call: TRBV4-2; d_call: TRBD2; j_call: TRBJ2-3; clone_size: NA; cdr3_length: 18; cdr3_aa: CASSQDRLAGTNTDTQYF; cdr3_nt: TGTGCCAGCAGCCAAGATAGGCTAGCGGGGACTAACACAGATACGCAGTATTTT
v_call: TRBV9; d_call: TRBD1; j_call: TRBJ2-1; clone_size: NA; cdr3_length: 14; cdr3_aa: CASSPRTGLNEQFF; cdr3_nt: TGTGCCAGCAGCCCCCGGACAGGTCTAAATGAGCAGTTCTTC
v_call: TRBV5-1; d_call: TRBD2; j_call: TRBJ2-5; clone_size: NA; cdr3_length: 17; cdr3_aa: CASSFSPTSGGQETQYF; cdr3_nt: TGCGCCAGCAGCTTCTCACCGACTAGCGGGGGCCAAGAGACCCAGTACTTC
v_call: TRBV15; d_call: TRBD1; j_call: TRBJ2-4; clone_size: once; cdr3_length: 16; cdr3_aa: CATSRRTGTGQHIQYF; cdr3_nt: TGTGCCACCAGCAGAAGAACCGGGACAGGGCAGCACATTCAGTACTTC
v_call: TRBV7-3; d_call: NA; j_call: TRBJ2-7; clone_size: few; cdr3_length: 14; cdr3_aa: CASSPHMRGGEQYF; cdr3_nt: TGTGCCAGCAGCCCCCACATGAGGGGGGGGGAGCAGTACTTC
v_call: TRBV10-2; d_call: NA; j_call: TRBJ2-2; clone_size: NA; cdr3_length: 14; cdr3_aa: CASSELDTTGELFF; cdr3_nt: TGCGCCAGCAGTGAATTAGATACCACCGGGGAGCTGTTTTTT
v_call: TRBV4-2; d_call: TRBD2; j_call: TRBJ2-2; clone_size: NA; cdr3_length: 16; cdr3_aa: CASSLGSGEGPGELFF; cdr3_nt: TGTGCCAGCAGCCTAGGTAGCGGGGAAGGGCCCGGGGAGCTGTTTTTT
v_call: TRBV5-1; d_call: NA; j_call: TRBJ1-1; clone_size: NA; cdr3_length: 15; cdr3_aa: CASSLEGRKNTEAFF; cdr3_nt: TGCGCCAGCAGCTTGGAGGGGAGGAAGAACACTGAAGCTTTCTTT
v_call: TRBV5-4; d_call: NA; j_call: TRBJ1-2; clone_size: NA; cdr3_length: 13; cdr3_aa: CASSPGANYGYTF; cdr3_nt: TGTGCCAGCAGCCCAGGGGCGAACTATGGCTACACCTTC